What follows are 21 T cell receptor beta chains derived from one specimen sequenced in a study of blood T cell repertoires in COVID-19. Libraries were prepared by immunoSEQ multiplex PCR; TCRdb keeps only in-frame clonotypes and omits some of them. This sample carries about 220,000 clones, 84% of them seen once, and the ten largest clones take less than 2.5%. The sample consisted of peripheral blood. These receptors all stem from a woman aged 60 to 75 with acute or convalescent COVID-19.

The rearrangement joins TRBV6-5 to TRBJ1-2; possible D gene TRBD1, 6 bases. This CDR3 contains 14 residues. Per the germline V gene, CDR1 is MNHEY and CDR2 is SVGAGI. V lost 4 bases, J lost 4 bases, and 13 bases lay in between. The CDR3 bases are TGTGCCAGCAGTTCACAGGGTATCCCCTATGGCTACACCTTC. It codes for CASSSQGIPYGYTF.

This clone showed up just a few times. The V gene is TRBV5-1, the J gene TRBJ2-7, with 9 bases identical to TRBD1. V gave up 2 bases and J gave up 4 bases; unmatched junction bases: 7. Germline lookup yields CDR1 SGHRS and CDR2 YFSETQ. CDR3 length: 15 residues. The CDR3 DNA reads as TGCGCCAGCAGCTTCACAGGGGGCGCGATTTACGAGCAGTACTTC. Encoded protein: CASSFTGGAIYEQYF.

The V call is TRBV10-3, the J call TRBJ1-5; a possible D gene is TRBD1 (5 bases). The CDR3 length is 14 residues. V lost 2 bases to trimming and J lost 3 bases, with 8 bases between them. Germline values: CDR1 ENHRY, CDR2 SYGVKD. DNA of the CDR3: TGTGCCATCAGTGAGACAGGAGCCAATCAGCCCCAGCATTTT. The encoded protein is CAISETGANQPQHF.

The chain recombines TRBV4-2 with TRBJ2-1, with 8 bases fitting TRBD1. V lost 7 bases, J lost 1 base, and 24 bases stayed unmatched. CDR1 and CDR2 (germline): LGHNA, YNFKEQ. This CDR3 spans 21 amino acids. This CDR3 is CASTYQPREGPQGASYNEQFF. CDR3 nucleotides: TGTGCCAGCACCTACCAGCCAAGAGAGGGGCCGCAGGGGGCTTCCTACAATGAGCAGTTCTTC.

This chain links TRBV2 with TRBJ2-7; 7 nucleotides align to TRBD1. Per the germline V gene, CDR1 is SNHLY and CDR2 is FYNNEI. There are 14 residues in the CDR3. The ends lost 10 bases at V and 0 bases at J; junction bases unmatched: 9. In nucleotides, the CDR3 is TGTGCCACCTCTTGGGACAGCAACTCCTACGAGCAGTACTTC. It encodes CATSWDSNSYEQYF.

The chain carries TRBV5-6 and TRBJ2-5; no firm D call. CDR3 length: 13 residues. Trimming stripped 2 bases from V and 3 bases from J, with 8 bases between. CDR1 and CDR2 (germline): SGHDT, YYEEEE. The CDR3 is CASSLLQKETQYF. As DNA, the CDR3 is TGTGCCAGCAGCTTATTGCAGAAAGAGACCCAGTACTTC. Drawing the rest from reference TRBV5-6 and TRBJ2-5, the complete variable domain is DAGVTQSPTHLIKTRGQQVTLRCSPKSGHDTVSWYQQALGQGPQFIFQYYEEEERQRGNFPDRFSGHQFPNYSSELNVNALLLGDSALYLCASSLLQKETQYFGPGTRLLVL.

This chain joins TRBV30 and TRBJ2-2, with TRBD1 matching over 9 bases. The germline V gene has CDR1 GTSNPN and CDR2 SVGIG (reference sequence). The CDR3 covers 14 residues. J lost 6 bases, V lost 3 bases, and 5 bases had no gene match. The CDR3 DNA reads as TGTGCCTGGAGACAACAGGGGGCCCCCGGGGAGCTGTTTTTT. Translated, it gives CAWRQQGAPGELFF.

This clone was found once. V gene TRBV5-1 combines with J gene TRBJ1-1; unclear D gene. In germline, CDR1 is SGHRS, CDR2 YFSETQ. The CDR3 runs 13 residues. Deletions cut 3 bases from V and 3 bases from J, with 9 bases between. The CDR3, as DNA: TGCGCCAGCAGCTCTCGTGTCGACACTGAAGCTTTCTTT. Encoded protein: CASSSRVDTEAFF.

This clone was recorded only once. V gene TRBV27 combines with J gene TRBJ1-1, with a weak D call TRBD1 (5 bases). The germline V gene encodes CDR1 MNHEY and CDR2 SMNVEV (reference sequence). V was pared by 0 bases and J by 1 base, with 15 bases between. This CDR3 is built from 17 residues. CDR3 bases: TGTGCCAGCAGTTTATCTAACAGGCGGTATCAGAACACTGAAGCTTTCTTT. Its translation: CASSLSNRRYQNTEAFF.

This clone was found a few times. The V gene is TRBV5-4, the J gene TRBJ1-2; tentatively, D is TRBD1 (5 bases). Trimming stripped 0 bases from V and 1 base from J, with 7 bases between. Germline V CDR1 and CDR2: SGHNT, YYREEE (reference sequence). The CDR3 totals 14 residues. In DNA, the CDR3 is TGTGCCAGCAGCTTGGCGGGGGATAACTATGGCTACACCTTC. This translates into CASSLAGDNYGYTF.

The chain employs TRBV7-2 and TRBJ1-6; TRBD1 aligns across 7 bases. The J segment lost 6 bases and the V segment lost 2 bases, leaving 4 bases of the junction unmatched. This CDR3 contains 15 residues. CDR1 is SGHTA, CDR2 FQGNSA, per germline. In DNA, the CDR3 is TGTGCCAGCAGCTTAAAAGGGGGCGGTAATTCACCCCTCCACTTT. It yields the protein CASSLKGGGNSPLHF.

The CDR3, as DNA: TGTGCCAGCAGTCCGGGACTATACAATGAGCAGTTCTTC. This gives the protein CASSPGLYNEQFF. This sequence joins TRBV6-5 and TRBJ2-1; 7 nucleotides align to TRBD2. V dropped 5 bases and J dropped 4; count of bases not matched to a gene: 2. CDR3 length equals 13 residues. The germline gives CDR1 MNHEY, CDR2 SVGAGI.

The J gene is TRBJ2-5, the V gene TRBV18; 9 bases are shared with TRBD1. J was trimmed by 5 bases and V by 8 bases; bases with no gene match: 6. CDR3 size: 13 residues. Germline CDR1 is KGHSH and CDR2 is LQKENI. The CDR3 region is CASSPGQGETQYF. Here the CDR3 DNA reads TGTGCCAGCAGCCCCGGACAGGGGGAGACCCAGTACTTC.

This sequence joins TRBV4-1 and TRBJ1-2, with D uncertain. The germline CDR1 and CDR2 sequences are MGHRA and YSYEKL. CDR3 length equals 18 residues. Trimming took 4 bases from V and 3 from J, leaving 24 bases between them. This CDR3 reads CASSLKRRSSGVDYGYTF. The CDR3 bases are TGCGCCAGCAGCCTCAAGAGACGCTCCTCTGGAGTGGACTATGGCTACACCTTC.

A note on this clone: Other DNA variants within this sample encode the same CDR3. This rearrangement joins TRBV12-3 or TRBV12-4 to TRBJ1-6, with D hard to call. The V and J ends lost 2 bases and 9 bases respectively, with 8 bases between them. The CDR3 totals 13 residues. CDR3 loop: CASSLSGGSPLHF. As DNA, the CDR3 is TGTGCCAGCAGTTTAAGTGGAGGTTCACCCCTCCACTTT.

The rearrangement links TRBV3-1 (or the pseudogene TRBV3-2) to TRBJ1-5; unclear D gene. V lost 0 bases, J lost 5 bases, and 5 bases lay in between. CDR3 length: 13 residues. Germline V lookup: CDR1 LGHDT, CDR2 YNNKEL (reference sequence). CDR3 sequence reads: CASSQDHYQPQHF. The CDR3 nucleotides read TGTGCCAGCAGCCAAGACCACTATCAGCCCCAGCATTTT.

The genes are TRBV19 and TRBJ1-2; 7 nucleotides agree with TRBD1. Looked up from germline, CDR1 is LNHDA and CDR2 is SQIVND (reference sequence). This CDR3 has 16 amino acids. The ends lost 2 bases at V and 4 bases at J; junction bases unmatched: 10. CDR3 loop: CASSILGGGVRYGYTF. CDR3 DNA: TGTGCCAGTAGTATATTAGGAGGGGGCGTTCGCTATGGCTACACCTTC.

The V gene is TRBV6-5, the J gene TRBJ1-2; no clear D gene. This CDR3 region has 10 residues. In germline, CDR1 is MNHEY, CDR2 SVGAGI. V was pared by 10 bases and J by 8 bases, with 11 bases between. CDR3: CATGSGGYTF. Written as DNA, the CDR3 is TGTGCCACTGGCTCGGGGGGCTACACCTTC.

The genes are TRBV4-2 and TRBJ1-5, with 7 positions matching TRBD1. Germline lookup yields CDR1 LGHNA and CDR2 YNFKEQ. V was clipped by 0 bases and J by 6 bases; unmatched bases: 8. CDR3 length equals 16 residues. In nucleotides, the CDR3 is TGTGCCAGCAGCCAAGATGGGGGGACAGTGAGTCAGCCCCAGCATTTT. Translation: CASSQDGGTVSQPQHF.

A few counts support this clone. The chain recombines TRBV19 with TRBJ1-6; weak D call: TRBD1 (6 bases). With 6 bases removed from V and 10 bases from J, the gap between germline ends came to 25 bases. This CDR3 region has 17 residues. Per germline, CDR1 LNHDA and CDR2 SQIVND (reference sequence). CDR3 nucleotide sequence: TGTGCCAGTAGGAAATCTTCAGGGGAAATATTAAGGTCACCCCTCCACTTT. It yields the protein CASRKSSGEILRSPLHF.

The chain carries TRBV9 and TRBJ1-6, with a possible D match to TRBD1 (6 bases). CDR3 length: 16 amino acids. V lost 3 bases to trimming and J lost 2 bases, with 12 bases between them. Germline V gene lookup returns CDR1 SGDLS and CDR2 YYNGEE. CDR3 region: CASSATGFPYNSPLHF. The CDR3 nucleotides are TGTGCCAGCAGCGCTACAGGGTTCCCCTATAATTCACCCCTCCACTTT.